This entry lists 29 T cell receptor beta chains sequenced from one sample in a study of graft-versus-host responses after intestinal transplantation (dated by TCRdb to the early 2020s). Receptor libraries were prepared by the immunoSEQ multiplex PCR assay. TCRdb mirrors the immuneACCESS table, restricted to in-frame sequences. Some clones are absent from its copies; in checked studies, under half trace to an unresolved V gene, and the reason for the others is unknown. The sample table lists over 9,000 clones, 80% to 95% of them with a count of one. 3% to 4% of the sample lies in the top ten. Sample time point, as interpreted from the label and publication: postoperative day 105 after intestinal transplantation (dayNNNN = postoperative day). Sequencing was performed on PBMCs, taken 105 days after intestinal transplantation. These TCRs come from a human patient who received an intestinal transplant, so some T cells may come from the graft donor.

V and J are TRBV6-4 and TRBJ2-5; 7 bases match TRBD2. There are 15 residues in the CDR3. Germline trimming cut 0 bases from V and 4 bases from J; bases unmatched to any gene: 5. Germline lookup yields CDR1 MRHNA and CDR2 SNTAGT. The CDR3 spells CASSDSGLPGETQYF. DNA for the CDR3: TGTGCCAGCAGTGACTCGGGACTACCGGGAGAGACCCAGTACTTC.

This chain joins TRBV7-2 and TRBJ2-1; the match to TRBD2 covers 8 bases. Germline assignment: CDR1 SGHTA and CDR2 FQGNSA. The V and J ends lost 4 bases and 1 base, in that order; junction bases with no gene match: 3. The CDR3 covers 15 residues. CDR3 nucleotides: TGTGCCAGCAGCTCGACTAGCGATTCCTACAATGAGCAGTTCTTC. Its translation: CASSSTSDSYNEQFF.

This CDR3 is CASSEERDFTGVETQYF. The CDR3 bases are TGTGCCAGCAGTGAAGAGAGGGACTTTACGGGGGTAGAGACCCAGTACTTC. V is TRBV2 and J is TRBJ2-5; D may be TRBD2 (6 bases). CDR3 size: 17 residues. CDR1 is SNHLY and CDR2 is FYNNEI in the germline V gene. Deletions cut 1 base from V and 4 bases from J, with 19 bases between.

V usage is TRBV7-2 and J usage is TRBJ1-5; 8 nucleotides agree with TRBD1. The V segment lost 4 bases and the J segment 1 base; nucleotides outside the gene matches: 3. This CDR3 spans 15 amino acids. CDR1 SGHTA and CDR2 FQGNSA come from the germline V gene. CDR3 coding DNA: TGTGCCAGCAGCTCCGGACAGGGAAGCAATCAGCCCCAGCATTTT. Translated, it gives CASSSGQGSNQPQHF. The whole variable domain, remainder taken from reference TRBV7-2 and TRBJ1-5, is GAGVSQSPSNKVTEKGKDVELRCDPISGHTALYWYRQSLGQGLEFLIYFQGNSAPDKSGLPSDRFSAERTGGSVSTLTIQRTQQEDSAVYLCASSSGQGSNQPQHFGDGTRLSIL.

The chain couples TRBV7-2 to TRBJ2-7; possibly TRBD1 for D (7 bases). This CDR3 has 15 amino acids. Germline values: CDR1 SGHTA, CDR2 FQGNSA. Trimming took 7 bases from V and 0 from J, leaving 16 bases between them. CDR3 sequence: CASTRGGTVSYEQYF. The CDR3 DNA follows: TGTGCCAGCACCCGAGGAGGGACAGTCTCCTACGAGCAGTACTTC. The whole variable domain, filled in from reference TRBV7-2 and TRBJ2-7, reads GAGVSQSPSNKVTEKGKDVELRCDPISGHTALYWYRQSLGQGLEFLIYFQGNSAPDKSGLPSDRFSAERTGGSVSTLTIQRTQQEDSAVYLCASTRGGTVSYEQYFGPGTRLTVT.

This chain links TRBV6-1 with TRBJ2-1; 7 bases map to TRBD2. The V gene's germline CDR1 is MNHNS and CDR2 SASEGT. With 6 bases clipped from V and 12 bases from J, the junction kept 14 bases outside the gene matches. CDR3 length: 14 residues. The CDR3, as DNA: TGTGCCAGCAGCCCGGGACTATCGGCCTCCGGGCAGTTCTTC. Residues: CASSPGLSASGQFF.

The CDR3 region has the DNA TGTGCCAGCAGCCCGGGTCTTGCCAACACCATATATTTT. It codes for CASSPGLANTIYF. The chain has TRBV5-5 and TRBJ1-3; no clear D gene. Trimming stripped 4 bases from V and 7 bases from J, with 12 bases between. The CDR3 consists of 13 residues. Germline values: CDR1 SGHKS, CDR2 YYEKEE (reference sequence).

The rearrangement joins TRBV2 to TRBJ1-1; no clear D. Trimming removed 1 base from V and 1 base from J, with 4 bases in between. CDR1 is SNHLY, CDR2 FYNNEI, per germline. CDR3 length: 13 amino acids. CDR3 bases: TGTGCCAGCAGTGAAGAAAGGAACACTGAAGCTTTCTTT. The encoded protein is CASSEERNTEAFF.

V and J are TRBV4-1 and TRBJ1-2; a weak D match, TRBD1 (5 bases). Trimming shortened V by 3 bases and J by 2 bases, and 7 bases separated the two germline ends. Per germline, CDR1 MGHRA and CDR2 YSYEKL. CDR3 length: 13 amino acids. The CDR3 loop is CASSHGDNYGYTF. The CDR3 nucleotides are TGCGCCAGCAGCCATGGGGACAACTATGGCTACACCTTC.

The chain carries TRBV11-2 and TRBJ1-1; D not certain. Germline V gene data show CDR1 as SGHAT and CDR2 as FQNNGV. The CDR3 sequence is 12 residues long. V was pared by 4 bases and J by 8 bases, with 11 bases between. In DNA form, the CDR3 reads TGTGCCAGCAGCTCCCTGAGGATGGAAGCTTTCTTT. Amino acid sequence: CASSSLRMEAFF.

The chain is built from TRBV4-1 and TRBJ2-5; D gene unclear. Trimming stripped 5 bases from V and 7 bases from J, with 23 bases between. Germline V gives CDR1 MGHRA, CDR2 YSYEKL. This CDR3 comprises 16 residues. CDR3 nucleotides: TGCGCCAGCAGCGCCAACTCTGGGGTTGAGGATATGACCCAGTACTTC. It specifies CASSANSGVEDMTQYF.

The V and J genes are TRBV4-2 and TRBJ2-3, with TRBD1 matching over 8 bases. CDR3 size: 16 residues. CDR1 and CDR2 (germline): LGHNA, YNFKEQ. Trimming took 0 bases from V and 1 from J; bases not matched to a gene: 3. CDR3 nucleotide sequence: TGTGCCAGCAGCCAAGATCCGGGACAGGGCACAGATACGCAGTATTTT. Its translation is CASSQDPGQGTDTQYF.

The chain recombines TRBV15 with TRBJ2-1; possibly TRBD1 for D (6 bases). Between the trimmed V and J ends, which lost 5 bases and 5 bases, there was a span of 19 bases. The CDR3 has 16 residues. Germline V gives CDR1 LNHNV, CDR2 YYDKDF (reference sequence). CDR3 in amino acids: CATSGLWGRNHNEQFF. CDR3 DNA sequence: TGTGCCACCAGCGGCCTTTGGGGGCGCAACCACAATGAGCAGTTCTTC.

The rearrangement uses TRBV28 and TRBJ2-4; TRBD1 or TRBD2 may be the D gene (6 bases each). Germline loops: CDR1 MDHEN, CDR2 SYDVKM. The CDR3 has 18 amino acids. V gave up 11 bases and J gave up 3 bases, with 29 bases separating them. CDR3 residues: CASKKEGVRVWGKNIQYF. DNA for the CDR3: TGTGCCTCTAAAAAGGAGGGGGTACGGGTCTGGGGCAAAAACATTCAGTACTTC.

The chain is built from TRBV28 and TRBJ1-2; no definite D call. The CDR3 contains 14 residues. Trimming cost V 7 bases and J 1 base, with 13 bases left between them. CDR1 and CDR2 from the germline V gene are MDHEN and SYDVKM. The CDR3 spells CASNNPGFNYGYTF. DNA for the CDR3: TGTGCCAGCAATAATCCCGGGTTTAACTATGGCTACACCTTC.

The V call is TRBV7-9, the J call TRBJ2-1; no firm D call. V was clipped by 5 bases and J by 9 bases, with 20 bases between them. The germline gives CDR1 SEHNR, CDR2 FQNEAQ (reference sequence). The CDR3 has 15 amino acids. The CDR3 nucleotides are TGTGCCAGCAGCCCCCCGGGCCCAAGGTTGGGTGAGCAGTTCTTC. It encodes CASSPPGPRLGEQFF.

The chain has TRBV13 and TRBJ2-1; 9 bases fit TRBD2. Germline V CDR1 and CDR2: PRHDT, FYEKMQ (reference sequence). The V segment lost 5 bases and the J segment 0 bases; nucleotides outside the gene matches: 14. This CDR3 is 19 amino acids long. The CDR3 coding sequence is TGTGCCAGCAGCCCTTCATATTGGACTAGCGCAGCCTCCTACAATGAGCAGTTCTTC. Translating gives CASSPSYWTSAASYNEQFF. The variable domain in full, completed from reference TRBV13 and TRBJ2-1, reads AAGVIQSPRHLIKEKRETATLKCYPIPRHDTVYWYQQGPGQDPQFLISFYEKMQSDKGSIPDRFSAQQFSDYHSELNMSSLELGDSALYFCASSPSYWTSAASYNEQFFGPGTRLTVL.

V gene TRBV28 combines with J gene TRBJ1-5; D uncertain. The V end was cut by 4 bases, the J end by 2 bases, with 9 bases between. Germline loops: CDR1 MDHEN, CDR2 SYDVKM. The CDR3 covers 14 residues. The CDR3 protein is CASSSSIGNQPQHF. CDR3 DNA sequence: TGTGCCAGCAGTTCGTCCATTGGCAATCAGCCCCAGCATTTT.

This clone appeared a few times. The CDR3 DNA is TGTGCCAGCAGCCAAGATCTCAGGGGAGGTGGCAAGTACGAGCAGTACTTC. Its translation: CASSQDLRGGGKYEQYF. The chain carries TRBV14 and TRBJ2-7, with D possibly being TRBD1 or TRBD2 (6 bases each). Looked up from germline, CDR1 is SGHDN and CDR2 is FVKESK. There are 17 residues in the CDR3. V was cut by 0 bases and J by 4 bases, with 19 bases left in between. The full variable domain, with the rest looked up from reference TRBV14 and TRBJ2-7, is EAGVTQFPSHSVIEKGQTVTLRCDPISGHDNLYWYRRVMGKEIKFLLHFVKESKQDESGMPNNRFLAERTGGTYSTLKVQPAELEDSGVYFCASSQDLRGGGKYEQYFGPGTRLTVT.

The rearrangement joins TRBV6-6 to TRBJ2-3; 7 bases are shared with TRBD1. J lost 4 bases, V lost 3 bases, and 7 bases had no gene match. This CDR3 is 15 amino acids long. Germline CDR1 is MNHNY and CDR2 is SVGAGI (reference sequence). The CDR3 nucleotides are TGTGCCAGCAGTTATAGAGGGGGCGGTCCAGATACGCAGTATTTT. This sequence encodes CASSYRGGGPDTQYF.

The rearrangement joins TRBV7-2 to TRBJ2-3; D uncertain. The CDR3 length is 14 residues. With 5 bases removed from V and 0 bases from J, the gap between germline ends came to 9 bases. Per germline, CDR1 SGHTA and CDR2 FQGNSA. The CDR3 reads CASSPWSSTDTQYF. In DNA form, the CDR3 reads TGTGCCAGCAGCCCCTGGTCTAGCACAGATACGCAGTATTTT. The full variable domain, in which reference TRBV7-2 and TRBJ2-3 provide the parts outside the CDR3, is GAGVSQSPSNKVTEKGKDVELRCDPISGHTALYWYRQSLGQGLEFLIYFQGNSAPDKSGLPSDRFSAERTGGSVSTLTIQRTQQEDSAVYLCASSPWSSTDTQYFGPGTRLTVL.

A word on this clone: Other DNA sequences in the sample encode the same CDR3. The rearrangement links TRBV5-1 to TRBJ2-1, with D tentatively TRBD1 (6 bases). With 0 bases removed from V and 8 bases from J, the gap between germline ends came to 15 bases. Germline CDR1 is SGHRS and CDR2 is YFSETQ. The CDR3 is made up of 15 amino acids. The CDR3 nucleotides read TGCGCCAGCAGCTTGGGGAGGCAGGGGATACATGAGCAGTTCTTC. Translated: CASSLGRQGIHEQFF.

The chain uses TRBV6-6 and TRBJ1-5; possible D gene TRBD1, 5 bases. Germline CDR1 and CDR2: MNHNY and SVGAGI (reference sequence). Between the trimmed V and J ends, which lost 4 bases and 2 bases, there was a span of 12 bases. The CDR3 is 15 amino acids. The chain's CDR3 is CASSLEGRGNQPQHF. The CDR3 coding sequence is TGTGCCAGCAGTTTAGAGGGGAGAGGCAATCAGCCCCAGCATTTT.

The rearrangement joins TRBV19 to TRBJ1-1; D uncertain. CDR1 and CDR2 (germline): LNHDA, SQIVND (reference sequence). The CDR3 extends over 13 amino acids. V was clipped by 3 bases and J by 3 bases, with 8 bases between them. The CDR3 spells CASSIDGDTEAFF. The CDR3 DNA follows: TGTGCCAGTAGTATTGACGGTGACACTGAAGCTTTCTTT.

The rearrangement joins TRBV7-9 to TRBJ2-7; the D is unclear. V lost 1 base to trimming and J lost 2 bases, with 12 bases between them. Germline V CDR1 and CDR2: SEHNR, FQNEAQ (reference sequence). The CDR3 contains 15 residues. The chain's CDR3 is CASSLVGEAPYEQYF. The CDR3 nucleotides read TGTGCCAGCAGCTTAGTAGGCGAGGCCCCCTACGAGCAGTACTTC.

The chain uses TRBV11-2 and TRBJ2-5, with D perhaps matching TRBD1 (5 bases). CDR3 size: 14 residues. Trimming took off 2 bases at V and 4 bases at J, with 11 bases between the two ends. The germline V gene encodes CDR1 SGHAT and CDR2 FQNNGV. This chain's CDR3 is CASSLRGIGETQYF. DNA for the CDR3: TGTGCCAGCAGCTTAAGGGGTATTGGAGAGACCCAGTACTTC.

This chain connects TRBV7-2 to TRBJ2-7, with 9 bases aligning to TRBD2. There are 15 residues in the CDR3. Germline lookup yields CDR1 SGHTA and CDR2 FQGNSA. The trim removed 5 bases at V and 5 bases at J, leaving 10 bases unmatched. The CDR3 DNA reads TGTGCCAGCAGCCCCCCGGGGCGGGAGGGCCACGAGCAGTACTTC. The encoded protein is CASSPPGREGHEQYF. Based on the CDR3 plus reference TRBV7-2 and TRBJ2-7, the full variable domain is GAGVSQSPSNKVTEKGKDVELRCDPISGHTALYWYRQSLGQGLEFLIYFQGNSAPDKSGLPSDRFSAERTGGSVSTLTIQRTQQEDSAVYLCASSPPGREGHEQYFGPGTRLTVT.

The CDR3 nucleotides read TGTGCCAGCAGCTTAGCTCCGCCAGGCCTCTCCTCTGGAAACACCATATATTTT. Amino acid sequence: CASSLAPPGLSSGNTIYF. The chain joins TRBV7-6 to TRBJ1-3; D not resolved. There are 18 residues in the CDR3. The germline V gene has CDR1 SGHVS and CDR2 FNYEAQ. The V gene lost 0 bases and the J gene lost 0 bases, with 15 bases spanning the gap.

This chain links TRBV30 with TRBJ2-5, with a possible D match to TRBD1 (5 bases). Matching the DNA end better, TRBJ2-7 makes the J call doubtful. Germline V gene sequence: CDR1 GTSNPN, CDR2 SVGIG (reference sequence). There are 15 residues in the CDR3. The CDR3 loop reads CAWSVVTGLNYEQYF. The CDR3 region has the DNA TGTGCCTGGAGTGTAGTAACAGGCTTAAACTACGAGCAGTACTTC.